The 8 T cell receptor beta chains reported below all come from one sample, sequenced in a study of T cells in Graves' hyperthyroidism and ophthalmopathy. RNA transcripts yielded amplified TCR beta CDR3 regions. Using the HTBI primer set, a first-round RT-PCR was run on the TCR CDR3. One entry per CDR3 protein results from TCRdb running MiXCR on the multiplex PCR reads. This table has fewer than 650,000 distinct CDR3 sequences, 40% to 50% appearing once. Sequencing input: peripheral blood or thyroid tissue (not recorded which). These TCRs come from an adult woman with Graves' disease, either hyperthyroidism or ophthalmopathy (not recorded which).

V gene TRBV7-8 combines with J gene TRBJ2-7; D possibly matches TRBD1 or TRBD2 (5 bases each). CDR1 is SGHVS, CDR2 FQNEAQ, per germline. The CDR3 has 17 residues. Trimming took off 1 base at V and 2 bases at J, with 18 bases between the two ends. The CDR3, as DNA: TGTGCCAGCAGCTTAGGGTCCGGGACCCAGGTACCCTACGAGCAGTACTTC. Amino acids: CASSLGSGTQVPYEQYF. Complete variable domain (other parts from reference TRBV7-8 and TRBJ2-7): GAGVSQSPRYKVAKRGQDVALRCDPISGHVSLFWYQQALGQGPEFLTYFQNEAQLDKSGLPSDRFFAERPEGSVSTLKIQRTQQEDSAVYLCASSLGSGTQVPYEQYFGPGTRLTVT.

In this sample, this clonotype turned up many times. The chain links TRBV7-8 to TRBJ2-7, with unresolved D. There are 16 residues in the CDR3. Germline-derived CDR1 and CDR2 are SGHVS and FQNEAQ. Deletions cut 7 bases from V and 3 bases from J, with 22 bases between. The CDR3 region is CASTEGVDWAYYEQYF. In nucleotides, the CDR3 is TGTGCCAGCACCGAAGGAGTAGATTGGGCCTACTACGAGCAGTACTTC.

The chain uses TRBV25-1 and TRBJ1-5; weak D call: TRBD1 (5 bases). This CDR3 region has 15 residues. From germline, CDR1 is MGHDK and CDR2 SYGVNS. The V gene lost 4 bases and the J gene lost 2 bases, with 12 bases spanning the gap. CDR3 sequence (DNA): TGTGCCAGCAGTGCTACCTCGGGGGGCAATCAGCCCCAGCATTTT. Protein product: CASSATSGGNQPQHF.

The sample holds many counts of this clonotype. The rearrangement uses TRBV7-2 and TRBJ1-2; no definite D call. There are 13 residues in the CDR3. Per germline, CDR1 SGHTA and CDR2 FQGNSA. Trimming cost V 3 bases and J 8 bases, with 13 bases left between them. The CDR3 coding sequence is TGTGCCAGCAGCTTGAGGAGGGAAAACGGCTACACCTTC. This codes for CASSLRRENGYTF.

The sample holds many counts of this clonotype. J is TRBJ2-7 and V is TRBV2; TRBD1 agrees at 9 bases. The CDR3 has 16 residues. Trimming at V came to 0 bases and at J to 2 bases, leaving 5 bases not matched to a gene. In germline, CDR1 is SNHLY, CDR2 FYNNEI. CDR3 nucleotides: TGTGCCAGCAGTGAAGCGCTAGGGACAGGGACCTACGAGCAGTACTTC. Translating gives CASSEALGTGTYEQYF.

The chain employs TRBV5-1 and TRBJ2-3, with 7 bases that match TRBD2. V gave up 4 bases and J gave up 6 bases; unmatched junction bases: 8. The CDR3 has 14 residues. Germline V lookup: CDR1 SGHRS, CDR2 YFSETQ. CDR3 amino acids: CASSRGLVRDTQYF. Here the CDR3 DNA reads TGCGCCAGCAGCCGAGGACTAGTTCGGGATACGCAGTATTTT.

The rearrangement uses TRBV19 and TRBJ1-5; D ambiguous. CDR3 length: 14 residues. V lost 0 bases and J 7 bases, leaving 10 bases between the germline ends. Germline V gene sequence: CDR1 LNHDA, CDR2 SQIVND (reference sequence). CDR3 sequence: CASSIDGLRQPQHF. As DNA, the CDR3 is TGTGCCAGTAGTATAGACGGATTACGACAGCCCCAGCATTTT.

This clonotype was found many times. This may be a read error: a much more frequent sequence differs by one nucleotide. The CDR3 bases are TGCGCCACCGCCTTAAGCGGGACAGAGGTCTATGGCTACACCTTC. It is translated as CATALSGTEVYGYTF. This chain connects TRBV4-1 to TRBJ1-2; 7 bases are shared with TRBD1. The germline V gene encodes CDR1 MGHRA and CDR2 YSYEKL. V shed 10 bases and J 4 bases; nucleotides not matched to a gene: 15. The CDR3 covers 15 residues.